The clone carrying this T cell receptor beta chain showed up just a few times. Its antigen remains unidentified. The data are from a study of metastatic and nonmetastatic thyroid tumors. Whole-study context: The study looked at repertoires side by side in blood and in tumor or nodule tissue from malignant and benign thyroid patients. Study findings and constraints: Malignant thyroid tumors reportedly had TCR beta diversity that was significantly higher than in benign nodules, in blood and tumor.

The CDR3 has 13 amino acids. The germline V gene has CDR1 MNHEY and CDR2 SVGEGT. Trimming stripped 2 bases from V and 8 bases from J, with 9 bases between. Authors' analysis steps: Built for papillary thyroid cancer, a distant-metastasis classifier drew on CDR3 differences across clinicopathological groups. Using MiXCR, TCRdb reanalyzed the PCR reads. The V and J calls were determined by TCRdb, not by the authors. This sample carries roughly 27,000 clones, over 10% of them seen once, and the ten largest clones take approximately 4.9%. Before thyroid surgery, none of the patients had received any treatment.

The TCR sequence derives from a female donor with papillary thyroid cancer or a benign thyroid nodule (not recorded which). Some clones in this sample may be carry-over from other donors' samples. The sequencing input was blood. The rearrangement uses TRBV6-2 or TRBV6-3 and TRBJ2-2, with D perhaps given as TRBD1 or TRBD2 (5 bases each). The CDR3 loop is CASSYGGVGELFF. In DNA form, the CDR3 reads TGTGCCAGCAGTTACGGGGGAGTTGGGGAGCTGTTTTTT.